This T cell receptor (beta chain) was identified in a study of blood T cell repertoires in COVID-19. As for the study in general: COVID-19 samples, acute and convalescent, were from the United States, Italy and Spain.

TCRdb's copy holds only in-frame clones and misses some; the assay was immunoSEQ multiplex PCR. The data hold around 93,000 clones, with 88% observed a single time. V lost 6 bases to trimming and J lost 0 bases; unmatched junction nucleotides: 2. The CDR3 runs 14 residues. CDR1 is MGHDK and CDR2 is SYGVNS in the germline V gene. The sequence derives from a man of 80 years or more with acute or convalescent COVID-19. The chain couples TRBV25-1 to TRBJ2-7; 10 bases are shared with TRBD1. The sequenced sample consisted of peripheral blood. The CDR3 DNA follows: TGTGCCAGCAGCCGGACAGGGGGCTCCTACGAGCAGTACTTC. It encodes CASSRTGGSYEQYF.